Presented here are 7 T cell receptor beta chains from one specimen sequenced in a study of T cells in Graves' hyperthyroidism and ophthalmopathy. Authors of the study amplified TCR beta CDR3 regions from RNA transcripts. The primer set for the first-round RT-PCR of the TCR CDR3 was HTBI. Via MiXCR, TCRdb re-called the multiplex PCR reads, giving one row per CDR3 protein. This table has some 600,000 distinct CDR3 sequences, about 14% appearing once. Sequenced input: blood. All receptors derive from a woman younger than 45 with Graves' hyperthyroidism that later progressed to Graves' ophthalmopathy.

This clonotype has at least ten counts. The genes are TRBV20-1 and TRBJ1-2; the D is unclear. This CDR3 spans 13 amino acids. Germline assignment: CDR1 DFQATT and CDR2 SNEGSKA (reference sequence). The V end was cut by 0 bases, the J end by 6 bases, with 11 bases between. As DNA, the CDR3 is TGCAGTGCTAGAGACCAGATCCCCCATGGCTACACCTTC. As protein: CSARDQIPHGYTF.

The chain links TRBV6-1 to TRBJ2-5; no reliable D call. Germline-derived CDR1 and CDR2 are MNHNS and SASEGT. This CDR3 has 14 amino acids. Trimming removed 6 bases at V and 5 bases at J, with 16 bases between. Written as DNA, the CDR3 is TGTGCCAGCAGGCCCCTCATAGCCGGGGAGACCCAGTACTTC. This sequence encodes CASRPLIAGETQYF.

To note about this clonotype: A much larger clone is a single base away; this may be a read error. The final CDR3 position lacks the conserved phenylalanine or tryptophan, pointing to a likely read error. The V call is TRBV11-3, the J call TRBJ2-1; either TRBD1 or TRBD2 may fit D (5 bases each). This CDR3 is built from 16 residues. The V end was cut by 4 bases, the J end by 3 bases, with 16 bases between. Germline V gene sequence: CDR1 SGHNT, CDR2 YENEEA. The CDR3 here is CASSSAGTVIYNEQFC. For the CDR3, the DNA is TGTGCCAGCAGCTCCGCCGGGACCGTGATCTACAATGAGCAGTTCTGC.

J is TRBJ1-5 and V is TRBV5-1; 9 bases are shared with TRBD1. Germline CDR1 SGHRS, CDR2 YFSETQ. This CDR3 comprises 15 residues. V dropped 2 bases and J dropped 5; count of bases not matched to a gene: 5. The CDR3 DNA is TGCGCCAGCAGCTTTTGGACAGGGGCTGATCAGCCCCAGCATTTT. It encodes CASSFWTGADQPQHF.

This clonotype was observed at least ten times. The genes are TRBV20-1 and TRBJ1-5; no definite D call. The CDR3 runs 11 residues. V was pared by 6 bases and J by 11 bases, with 14 bases between. The germline V gene encodes CDR1 DFQATT and CDR2 SNEGSKA (reference sequence). CDR3 loop: CSASESLAQHF. The CDR3 DNA is TGCAGTGCCAGCGAGTCGCTGGCCCAGCATTTT.

This clonotype was seen many times. The rearrangement links TRBV14 to TRBJ1-2; D not resolved. The CDR3 runs to 13 residues. Per germline, CDR1 SGHDN and CDR2 FVKESK. The V end was cut by 1 base, the J end by 4 bases, with 7 bases between. The CDR3 region has the DNA TGTGCCAGCAGCCAAGGGCTCGGCTATGGCTACACCTTC. Its translation: CASSQGLGYGYTF.

This clonotype appeared many times. The V call is TRBV10-3, the J call TRBJ2-2; 11 bases agree with TRBD2. The CDR3 has 16 amino acids. The germline gives CDR1 ENHRY, CDR2 SYGVKD. Losses at the gene ends were 0 bases for V and 6 bases for J; bases not matched to a gene: 3. CDR3 residues: CAISESETSGAGELFF. CDR3 DNA sequence: TGTGCCATCAGTGAGTCGGAGACTAGCGGGGCCGGGGAGCTGTTTTTT.